This T cell receptor beta chain was identified in a study of post-analysis software for immune sequencing data. Every TCR beta cDNA library bore unique molecular identifiers. The authors obtained approximately 460,000 cDNA molecules from roughly 1.1 to 9.2 million T cells. TCRdb reanalysed the PCR reads using MiXCR and keeps one entry per CDR3 protein. The repertoire holds under 200,000 distinct CDR3 sequences, with roughly 34% as singletons. A remark on this clonotype: The antigen is not known.

Looked up from germline, CDR1 is SGDLS and CDR2 is YYNGEE. V shed 0 bases, J shed 7 bases, and the junction held 18 bases outside the gene matches. CDR3 length equals 19 residues. Study conclusions and caveats: Strong same-batch co-clustering of samples appeared with F measure clustering. Multiple sclerosis patients showed significantly lower normalized Chao1 diversity than controls did. Five TRBV segments, including TRBV5-6, TRBV5-1 and TRBV20-1, were more frequent in patients than controls.

This specimen consisted of blood, obtained after autologous hematopoietic stem cell transplantation. The clonotype originates from a girl aged 5 to 17 with multiple sclerosis. The gene calls are TRBV9 and TRBJ2-7; 11 positions match TRBD2. CDR3 sequence: CASSVGLSGREGPYNEQYF. CDR3 bases: TGTGCCAGCAGCGTAGGTCTTAGCGGGAGGGAGGGACCTTACAATGAGCAGTACTTC.